This T cell receptor beta chain stems from a study of cytomegalovirus exposure and HLA in healthy donors. Germline assignment: CDR1 DFQATT and CDR2 SNEGSKA (reference sequence). Trimming took 5 bases from V and 12 from J; bases not matched to a gene: 7. The length of the CDR3 is 11 residues. Notes on this clone: The antigen is unknown.

Clones were read by immunoSEQ multiplex PCR, and TCRdb kept only the in-frame ones, dropping some. The data hold 150,000 to 200,000 clones, with around four fifths observed a single time. Study-wide points: The investigators catalogued 150 to 200 TCR beta chains as cytomegalovirus-associated.

The origin of this receptor is a man aged 25-45 years in good health and CMV-seropositive. Input material: PBMCs. The V call is TRBV20-1, the J call TRBJ2-1, with 7 positions matching TRBD2. The CDR3 nucleotides are TGCAGTGCTGGGGGGAGGGTCGGGCAGTTCTTC. It codes for CSAGGRVGQFF.